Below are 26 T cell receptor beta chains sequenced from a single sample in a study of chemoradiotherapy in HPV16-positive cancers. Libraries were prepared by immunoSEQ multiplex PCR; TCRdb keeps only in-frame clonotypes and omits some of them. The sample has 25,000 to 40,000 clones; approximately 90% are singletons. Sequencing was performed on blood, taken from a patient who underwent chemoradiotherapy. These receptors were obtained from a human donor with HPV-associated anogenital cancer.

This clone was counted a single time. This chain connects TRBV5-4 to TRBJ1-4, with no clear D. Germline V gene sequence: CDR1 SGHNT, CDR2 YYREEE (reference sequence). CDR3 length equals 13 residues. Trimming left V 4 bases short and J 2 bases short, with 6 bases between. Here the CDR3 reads CASSLPTNEKLFF. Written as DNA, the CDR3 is TGTGCCAGCAGCCTACCGACTAATGAAAAACTGTTTTTT. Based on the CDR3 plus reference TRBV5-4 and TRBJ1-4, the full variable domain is ETGVTQSPTHLIKTRGQQVTLRCSSQSGHNTVSWYQQALGQGPQFIFQYYREEENGRGNFPPRFSGLQFPNYSSELNVNALELDDSALYLCASSLPTNEKLFFGSGTQLSVL.

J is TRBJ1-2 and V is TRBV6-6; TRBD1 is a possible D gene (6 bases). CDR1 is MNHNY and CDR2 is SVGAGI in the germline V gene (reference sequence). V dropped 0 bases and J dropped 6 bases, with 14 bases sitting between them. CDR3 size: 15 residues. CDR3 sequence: CASSYSGRGGNGYTF. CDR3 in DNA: TGTGCCAGCAGTTACTCGGGCAGGGGAGGGAATGGCTACACCTTC.

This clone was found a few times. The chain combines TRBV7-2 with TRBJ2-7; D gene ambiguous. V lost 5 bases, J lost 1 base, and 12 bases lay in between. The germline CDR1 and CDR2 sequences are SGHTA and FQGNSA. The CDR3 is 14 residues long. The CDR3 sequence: CASSPGYQSYEQYF. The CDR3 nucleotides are TGTGCCAGCAGCCCGGGCTATCAGTCCTACGAGCAGTACTTC.

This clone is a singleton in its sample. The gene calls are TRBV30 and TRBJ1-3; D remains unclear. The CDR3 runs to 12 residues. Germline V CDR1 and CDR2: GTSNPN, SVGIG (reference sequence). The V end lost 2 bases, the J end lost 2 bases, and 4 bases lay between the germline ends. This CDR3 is CAWSLPGNTIYF. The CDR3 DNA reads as TGTGCCTGGAGTTTGCCTGGAAACACCATATATTTT.

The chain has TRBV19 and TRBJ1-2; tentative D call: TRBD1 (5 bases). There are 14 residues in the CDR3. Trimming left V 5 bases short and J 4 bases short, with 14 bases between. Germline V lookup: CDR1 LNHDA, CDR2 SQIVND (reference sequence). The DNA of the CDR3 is TGTGCCAGTAGTGACGCTCGGGACGTCTATGGCTACACCTTC. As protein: CASSDARDVYGYTF.

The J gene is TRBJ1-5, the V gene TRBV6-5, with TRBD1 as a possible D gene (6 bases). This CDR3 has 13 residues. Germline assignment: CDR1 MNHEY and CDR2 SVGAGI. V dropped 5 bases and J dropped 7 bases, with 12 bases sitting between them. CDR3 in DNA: TGTGCCAGCAGTACCAGGACAGAGCAGCCCCAGCATTTT. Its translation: CASSTRTEQPQHF.

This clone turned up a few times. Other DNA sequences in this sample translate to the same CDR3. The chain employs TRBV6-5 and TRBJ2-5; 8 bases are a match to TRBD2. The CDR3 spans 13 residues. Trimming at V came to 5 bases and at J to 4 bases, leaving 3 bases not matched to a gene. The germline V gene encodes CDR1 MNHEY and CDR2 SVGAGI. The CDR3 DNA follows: TGTGCCAGCAGTAGAAGCGGGAGAGAGACCCAGTACTTC. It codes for CASSRSGRETQYF.

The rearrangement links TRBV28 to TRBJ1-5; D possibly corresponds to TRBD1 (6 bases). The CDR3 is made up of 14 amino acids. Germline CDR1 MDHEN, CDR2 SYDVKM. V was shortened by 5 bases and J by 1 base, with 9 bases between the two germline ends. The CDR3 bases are TGTGCCAGCAGTAGGGGGGGAAGCAATCAGCCCCAGCATTTT. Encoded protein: CASSRGGSNQPQHF.

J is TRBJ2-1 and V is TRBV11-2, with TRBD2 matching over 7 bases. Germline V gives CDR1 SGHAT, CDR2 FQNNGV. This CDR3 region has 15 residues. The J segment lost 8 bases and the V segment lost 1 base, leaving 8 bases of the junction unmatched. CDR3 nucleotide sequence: TGTGCCAGCAGCTTAGGATTTGGCGGGAGAGATGAGCAGTTCTTC. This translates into CASSLGFGGRDEQFF.

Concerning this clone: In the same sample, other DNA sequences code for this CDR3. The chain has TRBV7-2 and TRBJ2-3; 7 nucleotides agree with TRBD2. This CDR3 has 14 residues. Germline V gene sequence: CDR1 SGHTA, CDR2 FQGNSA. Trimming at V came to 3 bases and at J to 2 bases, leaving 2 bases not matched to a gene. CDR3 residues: CASSFGLVTDTQYF. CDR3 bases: TGTGCCAGCAGCTTTGGACTAGTCACAGATACGCAGTATTTT.

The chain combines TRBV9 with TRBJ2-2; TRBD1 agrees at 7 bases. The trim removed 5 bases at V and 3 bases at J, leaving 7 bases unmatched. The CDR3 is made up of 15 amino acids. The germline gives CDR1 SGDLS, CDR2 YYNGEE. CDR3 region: CASSSQGPDTGELFF. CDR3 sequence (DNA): TGTGCCAGCAGTTCACAGGGGCCGGACACCGGGGAGCTGTTTTTT.

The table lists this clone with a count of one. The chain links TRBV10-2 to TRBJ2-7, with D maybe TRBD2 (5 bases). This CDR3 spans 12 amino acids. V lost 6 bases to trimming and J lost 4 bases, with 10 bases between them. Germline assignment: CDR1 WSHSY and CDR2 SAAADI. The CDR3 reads CASRGDWYEQYF. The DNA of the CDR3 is TGCGCCAGCAGGGGAGACTGGTACGAGCAGTACTTC.

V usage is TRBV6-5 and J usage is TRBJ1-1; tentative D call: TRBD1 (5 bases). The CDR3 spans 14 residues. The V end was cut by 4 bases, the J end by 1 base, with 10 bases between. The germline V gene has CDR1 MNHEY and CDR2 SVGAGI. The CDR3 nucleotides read TGTGCCAGCAGTTCTGGACATCAGAACACTGAAGCTTTCTTT. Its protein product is CASSSGHQNTEAFF.

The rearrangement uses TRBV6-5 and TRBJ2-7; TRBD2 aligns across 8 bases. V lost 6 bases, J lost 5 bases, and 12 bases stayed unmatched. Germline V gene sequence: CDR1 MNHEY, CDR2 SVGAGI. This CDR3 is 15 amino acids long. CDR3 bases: TGTGCCAGCAGCATCGGGGGGGCTCGATCGAACGAGCAGTACTTC. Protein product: CASSIGGARSNEQYF.

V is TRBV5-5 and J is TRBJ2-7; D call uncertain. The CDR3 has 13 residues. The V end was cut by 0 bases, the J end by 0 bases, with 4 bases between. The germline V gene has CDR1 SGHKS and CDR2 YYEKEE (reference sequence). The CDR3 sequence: CASSLVPSYEQYF. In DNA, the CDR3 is TGTGCCAGCAGCTTGGTCCCCTCCTACGAGCAGTACTTC.

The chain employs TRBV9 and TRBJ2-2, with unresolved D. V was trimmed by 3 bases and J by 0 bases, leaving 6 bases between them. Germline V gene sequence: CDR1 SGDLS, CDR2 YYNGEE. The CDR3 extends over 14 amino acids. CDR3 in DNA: TGTGCCAGCAGCGGGACCTCGAACACCGGGGAGCTGTTTTTT. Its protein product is CASSGTSNTGELFF.

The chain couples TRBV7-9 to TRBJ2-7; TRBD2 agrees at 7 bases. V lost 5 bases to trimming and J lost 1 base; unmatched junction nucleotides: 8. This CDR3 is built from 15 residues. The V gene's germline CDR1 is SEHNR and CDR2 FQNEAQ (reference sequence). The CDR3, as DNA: TGTGCCAGCAGCCCGGTGCTAGCGGAATCCTACGAGCAGTACTTC. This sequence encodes CASSPVLAESYEQYF.

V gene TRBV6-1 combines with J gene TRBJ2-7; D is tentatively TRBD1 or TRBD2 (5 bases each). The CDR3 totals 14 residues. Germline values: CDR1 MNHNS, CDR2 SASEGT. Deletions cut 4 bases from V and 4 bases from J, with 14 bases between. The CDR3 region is CASSAPTGRYEQYF. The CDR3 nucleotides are TGTGCCAGCAGTGCCCCAACGGGGCGGTACGAGCAGTACTTC.

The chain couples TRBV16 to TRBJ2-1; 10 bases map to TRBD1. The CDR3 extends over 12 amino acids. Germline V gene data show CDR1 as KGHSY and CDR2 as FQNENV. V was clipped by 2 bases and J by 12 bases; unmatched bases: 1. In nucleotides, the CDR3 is TGTGCCAGCAGCCAAGGGACAGGGGTGCAGTTCTTC. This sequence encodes CASSQGTGVQFF. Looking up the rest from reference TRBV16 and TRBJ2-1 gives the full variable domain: GEEVAQTPKHLVRGEGQKAKLYCAPIKGHSYVFWYQQVLKNEFKFLISFQNENVFDETGMPKERFSAKCLPNSPCSLEIQATKLEDSAVYFCASSQGTGVQFFGPGTRLTVL.

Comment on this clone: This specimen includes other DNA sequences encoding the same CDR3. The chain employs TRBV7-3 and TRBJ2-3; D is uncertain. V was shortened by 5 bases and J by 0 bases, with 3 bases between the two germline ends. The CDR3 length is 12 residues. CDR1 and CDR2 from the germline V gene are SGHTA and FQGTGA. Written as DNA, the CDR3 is TGTGCCAGCAGCCCGAGCACAGATACGCAGTATTTT. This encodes CASSPSTDTQYF.

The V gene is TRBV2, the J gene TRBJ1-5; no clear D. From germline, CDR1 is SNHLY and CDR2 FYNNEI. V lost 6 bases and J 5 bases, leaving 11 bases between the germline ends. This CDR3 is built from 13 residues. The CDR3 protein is CASRSTSDQPQHF. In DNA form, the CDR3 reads TGTGCCAGCAGATCAACTTCCGATCAGCCCCAGCATTTT.

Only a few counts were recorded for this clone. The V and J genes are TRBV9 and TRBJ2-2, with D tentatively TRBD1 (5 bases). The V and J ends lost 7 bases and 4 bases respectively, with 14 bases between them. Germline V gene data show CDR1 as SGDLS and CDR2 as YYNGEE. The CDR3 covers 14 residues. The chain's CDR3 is CASSFRGSTGELFF. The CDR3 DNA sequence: TGTGCCAGCTCTTTTAGGGGCTCCACCGGGGAGCTGTTTTTT.

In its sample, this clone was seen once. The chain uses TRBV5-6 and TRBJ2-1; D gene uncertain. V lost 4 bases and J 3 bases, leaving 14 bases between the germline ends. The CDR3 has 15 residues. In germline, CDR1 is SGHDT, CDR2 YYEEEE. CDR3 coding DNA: TGTGCCAGCAGCCCGGTCCAGCGCTTCTACAATGAGCAGTTCTTC. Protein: CASSPVQRFYNEQFF.

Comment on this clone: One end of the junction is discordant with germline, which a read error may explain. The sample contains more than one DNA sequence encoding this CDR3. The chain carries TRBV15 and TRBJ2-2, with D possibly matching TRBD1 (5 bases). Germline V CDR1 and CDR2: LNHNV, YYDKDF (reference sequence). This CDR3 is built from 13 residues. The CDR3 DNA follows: TGTGCCACCAGCCGAGAAGGGGCCGGGGAGCTGTTTTTT. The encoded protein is CATSREGAGELFF.

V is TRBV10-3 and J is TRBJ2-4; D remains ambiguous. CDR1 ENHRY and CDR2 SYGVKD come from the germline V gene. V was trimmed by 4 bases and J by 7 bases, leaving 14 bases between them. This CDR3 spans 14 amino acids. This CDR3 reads CAISGPELSNIQYF. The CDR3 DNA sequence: TGTGCCATCAGTGGTCCCGAATTGAGTAACATTCAGTACTTC.

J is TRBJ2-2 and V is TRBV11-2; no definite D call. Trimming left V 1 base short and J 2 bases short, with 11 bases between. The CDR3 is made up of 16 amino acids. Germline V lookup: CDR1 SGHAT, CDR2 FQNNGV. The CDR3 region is CASSLGPGGNTGELFF. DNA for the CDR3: TGTGCCAGCAGCTTAGGGCCTGGCGGAAACACCGGGGAGCTGTTTTTT.